These T cell receptor beta chains were read from a single sample in a study of T cells expressing NK-cell markers. TCRdb re-called the 5' RACE reads; every CDR3 protein appears as one record, without DNA. The sample data list roughly 280,000 distinct CDR3 sequences. Sequencing used blood T cells: a sorted CD56 or NKG2C T cell subset, CD4+ or CD8+ T cells, or bulk PBMC T cells (not recorded which). The receptors come from a man between 18 and 35 years old in good health. Each CDR3 is given with its conserved first and last residue. Each record gives: V gene, J gene, CDR3 protein.

>TRBV7-2|TRBJ2-7
CASSLAGGLEQYF
>TRBV7-9|TRBJ2-1
CASSLAGSHNEQFF
>TRBV12-3/TRBV12-4|TRBJ1-1
CASSLRRGANTEAFF
>TRBV24-1|TRBJ2-1
CATSDGSGIRNEQFF
>TRBV10-3|TRBJ1-2
CAIRSGANYGYTF
>TRBV5-5|TRBJ1-1
CASSYRGWGTEAFF
>TRBV10-2|TRBJ2-1
CASSRSAGGPYNEQFF
>TRBV5-1|TRBJ1-1
CASSFGDLRGGEAFF
>TRBV7-3|TRBJ1-1
CASSTQGSTEAFF
>TRBV29-1|TRBJ2-7
CSVEQGSTYEQYF
>TRBV5-4|TRBJ2-1
CASSESGRGYNEQFF
>TRBV4-3|TRBJ1-5
CASSPGATGRFSGNQPQHF
>TRBV15|TRBJ2-5
CATSRAGTGGVKTQYF
>TRBV7-2|TRBJ2-3
CASSRRDYSTDTQYF
>TRBV10-3|TRBJ2-1
CAISEFRLAGDNEQFF
>TRBV19|TRBJ1-2
CASSIAPGNYGYTF
>TRBV7-9|TRBJ1-2
CASSLGGGEVHGYTF
>TRBV27|TRBJ2-5
CASSLSDRVGAGGFETQYF
>TRBV6-2/TRBV6-3|TRBJ1-5
CASRSSGQVSNQPQHF
>TRBV3-1|TRBJ2-7
CASSQSIYEQYF
>TRBV6-2/TRBV6-3|TRBJ1-5
CASRRPGQNQPQHF
>TRBV28|TRBJ2-1
CASSRQGSKNEQFF
>TRBV20-1|TRBJ2-3
CSATRQGRADTQYF
>TRBV20-1|TRBJ2-1
CSARDQPRREQFF
>TRBV7-2|TRBJ2-1
CASSFSGSYNEQFF
>TRBV28|TRBJ2-3
CASSNHDSTDTQYF
>TRBV6-2/TRBV6-3|TRBJ2-3
CASSPGTRADTQYF
>TRBV12-3/TRBV12-4|TRBJ2-3
CASKLAGSTQYF
>TRBV14|TRBJ2-7
CASSRPGQGASYEQYF
>TRBV12-3/TRBV12-4|TRBJ1-1
CASSFEGGGTEAFF
>TRBV7-9|TRBJ2-7
CASSRPTSGAYEQYF